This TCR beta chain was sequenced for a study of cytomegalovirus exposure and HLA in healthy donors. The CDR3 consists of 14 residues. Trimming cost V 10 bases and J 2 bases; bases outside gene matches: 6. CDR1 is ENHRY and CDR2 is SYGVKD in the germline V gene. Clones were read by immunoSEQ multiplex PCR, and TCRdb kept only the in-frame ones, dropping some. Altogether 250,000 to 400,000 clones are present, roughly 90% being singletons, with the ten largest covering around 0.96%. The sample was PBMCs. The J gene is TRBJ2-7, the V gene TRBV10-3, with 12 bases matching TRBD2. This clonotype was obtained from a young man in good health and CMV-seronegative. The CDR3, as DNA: TGTGCCACTGGACTAGCGGGGACGGCCTACGAGCAGTACTTC. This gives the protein CATGLAGTAYEQYF.